This entry describes one TCR beta chain. This entry belongs to a study of Ad26.COV2.S vaccination and SARS-CoV-2 variants. The method was immunoSEQ multiplex PCR; TCRdb's version includes in-frame clones alone and lacks a portion of them. The sample lists 350,000 to 500,000 clones, roughly 87% occurring once. The CDR3 covers 15 residues. CDR1 KGHSH and CDR2 LQKENI come from the germline V gene. V gave up 6 bases and J gave up 1 base, with 15 bases separating them. The sample's treatment: about 20 received Ad26.COV2.S at low or high dose, single or two shots; several received placebo; per-sample allocation not given. Day 63 following the first vaccine or placebo injection was when the samples were taken. Spike of the Wuhan-strain SARS-CoV-2 was expressed by an Ad26 vector, which formed the vaccine.

The sample consisted of peripheral blood, taken in a trial of Ad26.COV2.S vaccine versus placebo. The chain joins TRBV18 to TRBJ1-2; D remains ambiguous. The clonotype comes from a person between 18 and 60 years old who received the Ad26.COV2.S COVID-19 vaccine or a placebo. The CDR3, as DNA: TGTGCCAGCTCGCCCTACACGGAGAATAACTATGGCTACACCTTC. Amino acid sequence: CASSPYTENNYGYTF.